What follows describes a single TCR beta chain. Authors' analysis steps: The authors estimated nucleated cell counts from reference gene primer amplification. Profiled with immunoSEQ multiplex PCR; TCRdb holds only in-frame clones, not every one. V and J calls and clone size are as listed in that table; D and trimming were resolved from the DNA. The sample has about 150,000 clones, 76% seen once. The CDR3 is 15 amino acids. The germline gives CDR1 SNHLY, CDR2 FYNNEI. After removal of 5 bases from V and 4 bases from J, the junction contained 8 bases not matched to a gene. This record comes from a study of blood T cell repertoires in COVID-19.

The rearrangement joins TRBV2 to TRBJ1-5; the match to TRBD1 covers 7 bases. Sequencing input: peripheral blood. This TCR was recovered from an elderly woman with acute or convalescent COVID-19. CDR3 loop: CASSNTGTANQPQHF. The CDR3 DNA reads TGTGCCAGCAGTAATACCGGGACAGCGAATCAGCCCCAGCATTTT.